One and the same sample provided the 2 T cell receptor beta chains below, sequenced in a study of PD-1 blockade in classical Hodgkin lymphoma (dated by TCRdb to the early 2020s). The time point label of this sample denotes: cycle 4 day 1 (C4D1), after five to seven weeks of nivolumab. Relapse after autologous stem cell transplantation had occurred in all trial patients, and cohorts A, B and C were distinguished by prior brentuximab vedotin exposure. The library was produced with the immunoSEQ multiplex PCR assay. What TCRdb holds here is the immuneACCESS table cut down to in-frame rearrangements. Part of the clones is not present; checked against another copy, under half of the missing clones reflect an unresolved V gene, and the others are unexplained. The sample yields fewer than 45,000 clones; roughly two thirds were counted once. Clones ranked in the top ten supply 3.1% of the sample. The starting material was peripheral blood mononuclear cells (PBMCs), obtained before the fourth cycle of nivolumab. The receptors stem from a human donor with classical Hodgkin lymphoma.

This clone was detected only a few times. The rearrangement joins TRBV9 to TRBJ1-2; TRBD1 is a possible D gene (6 bases). Trimming took off 3 bases at V and 1 base at J, with 13 bases between the two ends. The germline gives CDR1 SGDLS, CDR2 YYNGEE. CDR3 length: 15 residues. Here the CDR3 DNA reads TGTGCCAGCAGCGCGAGCCCCAGGGGTAACTATGGCTACACCTTC. Its translation: CASSASPRGNYGYTF.

The chain has TRBV15 and TRBJ2-3, with TRBD1 identical over 9 bases. CDR1 LNHNV and CDR2 YYDKDF come from the germline V gene (reference sequence). With V trimmed by 3 bases and J by 5 bases, 3 bases remained unmatched. There are 14 residues in the CDR3. CDR3 sequence: CATSRGQGGDTQYF. The CDR3, as DNA: TGTGCCACCAGCAGGGGACAGGGCGGAGATACGCAGTATTTT.